The 13 T cell receptor beta chains presented below share a single source sample, sequenced in a study of early T cells in non-severe SARS-CoV-2 infection listed by TCRdb under 2021. The method was 5' RACE. TCRdb names NextSeq 500 as the instrument used. The public reads were run again by TCRdb, first through fastp at Q25 and then through MiXCR, and only productive beta chains were kept. Merged by CDR3 protein, the rows form single entries marked with the most common genes and DNA. The sample table lists 74,000 or so distinct CDR3 sequences, roughly 13% of them with a count of one. The leading ten clones occupy about 1.1% of the sample. The source material was whole blood. The receptors come from an adult who was a healthcare worker with PCR-confirmed SARS-CoV-2 infection or an uninfected control (not recorded which).

This clonotype was observed a handful of times. The V and J genes are TRBV7-6 and TRBJ1-1; D perhaps matches TRBD1 (5 bases). The ends were cut back, 5 bases at V and 3 bases at J, with 25 bases in the middle. CDR1 SGHVS and CDR2 FNYEAQ come from the germline V gene. The CDR3 loop spans 18 amino acids. In DNA form, the CDR3 reads TGTGCCAGCAGCCCCGCAGGGCTGGGGGTCGATGGAGACACTGAAGCTTTCTTT. Translating it yields CASSPAGLGVDGDTEAFF.

This clonotype has just a few counts. The rearrangement links TRBV6-4 to TRBJ2-3, with D hard to call. Germline V gives CDR1 MRHNA, CDR2 SNTAGT. CDR3 length equals 13 residues. V lost 0 bases, J lost 6 bases, and 7 bases lay in between. The CDR3 nucleotides read TGTGCCAGCAGTGACTCGAGTGAGGATACGCAGTATTTT. Residues: CASSDSSEDTQYF.

The J gene is TRBJ2-7, the V gene TRBV6-2 or TRBV6-3; D is undetermined. V was clipped by 2 bases and J by 0 bases, with 8 bases between them. CDR3 length equals 14 residues. The germline gives CDR1 MNHEY, CDR2 SVGEGT. In nucleotides, the CDR3 is TGTGCCAGCAGTTACGATTTCAGCTCCTACGAGCAGTACTTC. Amino acid sequence: CASSYDFSSYEQYF.

This sequence joins TRBV19 and TRBJ1-3; 8 positions agree with TRBD1. V lost 10 bases and J lost 4; bases outside the gene matches: 6. Germline lookup yields CDR1 LNHDA and CDR2 SQIVND (reference sequence). The length of the CDR3 is 13 residues. This CDR3 is CATQGAEGNTIYF. The CDR3 coding sequence is TGTGCCACCCAGGGGGCAGAAGGAAACACCATATATTTT.

This clonotype was observed at least ten times. The chain links TRBV30 to TRBJ2-7; possibly TRBD2 for D (5 bases). The CDR3 has 11 amino acids. Deletions cut 4 bases from V and 3 bases from J, with 7 bases between. Germline-derived CDR1 and CDR2 are GTSNPN and SVGIG (reference sequence). CDR3 sequence: CAWTDYYEQYF. The CDR3 nucleotides are TGTGCCTGGACAGACTACTACGAGCAGTACTTC.

The chain recombines TRBV18 with TRBJ2-1, with a tentative D call TRBD2 (5 bases). CDR3 length: 15 residues. The germline CDR1 and CDR2 sequences are KGHSH and LQKENI. Trimming cost V 0 bases and J 5 bases, with 11 bases left between them. Here the CDR3 reads CASSPPIERDNEQFF. The CDR3 DNA sequence: TGTGCCAGCTCACCACCAATCGAGAGGGACAATGAGCAGTTCTTC.

This clonotype was detected many times. This chain connects TRBV27 to TRBJ1-4; D not certain. This CDR3 contains 14 residues. V lost 5 bases and J lost 2, with 9 bases in between. Germline loops: CDR1 MNHEY, CDR2 SMNVEV (reference sequence). CDR3 sequence: CASSRSETNEKLFF. The CDR3, as DNA: TGTGCCAGCAGTCGATCAGAGACTAATGAAAAACTGTTTTTT. Full variable domain (missing parts from reference TRBV27 and TRBJ1-4): EAQVTQNPRYLITVTGKKLTVTCSQNMNHEYMSWYRQDPGLGLRQIYYSMNVEVTDKGDVPEGYKVSRKEKRNFPLILESPSPNQTSLYFCASSRSETNEKLFFGSGTQLSVL.

This clonotype occurred a few times. This sequence joins TRBV20-1 and TRBJ1-6; D remains unclear. The CDR3 length is 17 residues. Trimming pared 0 bases from V and 0 bases from J, leaving 12 bases between. Per the germline V gene, CDR1 is DFQATT and CDR2 is SNEGSKA (reference sequence). The CDR3 here is CSARDPSSSSYNSPLHF. In DNA form, the CDR3 reads TGCAGTGCTAGAGATCCAAGTTCTAGCTCCTATAATTCACCCCTCCACTTT.

A few counts support this clonotype. CDR3 bases: TGTGCCAGCAGCCTTACAGCGGGGGGGCAGTTCTTC. Its protein is CASSLTAGGQFF. The V gene is TRBV3-1, the J gene TRBJ2-1; TRBD2 matches at 9 bases. Per germline, CDR1 LGHDT and CDR2 YNNKEL (reference sequence). Trimming cost V 4 bases and J 12 bases; bases outside gene matches: 4. The CDR3 consists of 12 residues.

In this sample, this clonotype turned up a few times. The CDR3 DNA is TGTGCCAGCAGTTACTCGATCTCGGGAGCGTACGAGCAGTACTTC. This sequence encodes CASSYSISGAYEQYF. The chain recombines TRBV6-6 with TRBJ2-7, with a weak D call TRBD2 (6 bases). CDR1 and CDR2 (germline): MNHNY, SVGAGI (reference sequence). The CDR3 is 15 residues long. V gave up 0 bases and J gave up 4 bases, with 13 bases separating them.

This clonotype was seen ten or more times. The CDR3 reads CASSSGTSGFYEQYF. DNA of the CDR3: TGTGCCAGCAGCTCCGGGACTAGTGGTTTCTACGAGCAGTACTTC. The chain recombines TRBV5-6 with TRBJ2-7; TRBD2 matches at 8 bases. Unmatched junction bases numbered 8, after V lost 3 bases and J lost 3 bases. The germline gives CDR1 SGHDT, CDR2 YYEEEE. This CDR3 region has 15 residues.

This clonotype turned up a few times. This chain connects TRBV12-3 or TRBV12-4 to TRBJ2-7; the match to TRBD2 covers 10 bases. The CDR3 covers 14 residues. Trimming took 3 bases from V and 5 from J; bases not matched to a gene: 4. DNA for the CDR3: TGTGCCAGCAGTTTGGGTCTAGCGGGAGACGAGCAGTACTTC. This sequence encodes CASSLGLAGDEQYF.

The sample holds a few counts of this clonotype. The chain combines TRBV30 with TRBJ2-1; D remains unclear. Germline CDR1 and CDR2: GTSNPN and SVGIG (reference sequence). This CDR3 spans 14 amino acids. V lost 0 bases, J lost 9 bases, and 15 bases lay in between. Here the CDR3 reads CAWSVVLGEGEQFF. CDR3 coding DNA: TGTGCCTGGAGTGTAGTGCTAGGAGAAGGTGAGCAGTTCTTC. The whole variable domain, remainder taken from reference TRBV30 and TRBJ2-1, is SQTIHQWPATLVQPVGSPLSLECTVEGTSNPNLYWYRQAAGRGLQLLFYSVGIGQISSEVPQNLSASRPQDRQFILSSKKLLLSDSGFYLCAWSVVLGEGEQFFGPGTRLTVL.